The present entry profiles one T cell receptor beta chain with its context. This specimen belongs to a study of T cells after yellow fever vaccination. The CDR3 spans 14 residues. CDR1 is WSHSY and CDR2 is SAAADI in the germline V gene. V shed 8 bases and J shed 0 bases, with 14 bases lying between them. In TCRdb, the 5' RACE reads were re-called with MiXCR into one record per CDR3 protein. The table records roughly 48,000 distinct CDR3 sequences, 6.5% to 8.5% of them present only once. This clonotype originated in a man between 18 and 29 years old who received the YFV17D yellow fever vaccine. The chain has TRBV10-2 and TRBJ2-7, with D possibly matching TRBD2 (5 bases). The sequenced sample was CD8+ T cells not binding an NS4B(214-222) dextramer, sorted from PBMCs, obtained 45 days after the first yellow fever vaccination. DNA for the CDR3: TGCGCCAGCTCTGACTCGGGGAGCTCCTACGAGCAGTACTTC. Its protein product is CASSDSGSSYEQYF.